This TCR beta chain originates from a study of T-cell memory formation after mild COVID-19. Across the study: The study found TCR clusters largely donor specific.

This clonotype was seen only a few times. Its specificity is unknown. Each CDR3 protein is one row after TCRdb ran MiXCR on the 5' RACE reads. The table has 100,000 or so distinct CDR3 sequences, approximately 12% seen once. General study results and limits: What remained unconfirmed was the SARS-CoV-2 specificity of second-wave clones peaking on day 37.

Germline-derived CDR1 and CDR2 are SGHVS and FQNEAQ. This CDR3 has 15 residues. Deletions cut 2 bases from V and 7 bases from J, with 18 bases between. Sequenced sample: PBMCs or a T cell subset sorted from them (not recorded which). This TCR came from a man aged 18 to 30 who had mild COVID-19 (a few samples of this study predate the infection). Cell type and time point are not known. V is TRBV7-8 and J is TRBJ2-7; D may be TRBD1 (6 bases). The CDR3 is CASSLNGQPQGEQYF. Written as DNA, the CDR3 is TGTGCCAGCAGCTTAAACGGACAGCCTCAAGGAGAGCAGTACTTC.